The text below deals with one T cell receptor (beta chain). The data stem from a study of blood T cell repertoires in COVID-19. Overall study: Samples taken during acute and convalescent COVID-19 were collected in the United States, Italy and Spain.

Original analysis: Amplification of reference gene primers was used by the study to estimate nucleated cell counts. Some clones are missing from TCRdb's copy, which holds only in-frame ones; the method was immunoSEQ multiplex PCR. The V and J calls and the clone size are those of that table, but D and trimming were determined from the DNA. The sample shows around 29,000 clones, roughly 88% of them seen only once. Seattle-derived patients entered the study during active infection and were followed longitudinally. The sequenced sample was peripheral blood. This TCR derives from a woman aged 80 or over with COVID-19, enrolled during active disease.

The CDR3 spells CASSLYSGGDQETQYF. CDR3 nucleotides: TGTGCCAGCAGTTTGTATAGCGGGGGGGACCAAGAGACCCAGTACTTC. The chain uses TRBV27 and TRBJ2-5, with TRBD2 identical over 11 bases. The CDR3 length is 16 residues. Germline lookup yields CDR1 MNHEY and CDR2 SMNVEV (reference sequence). After removal of 3 bases from V and 0 bases from J, the junction contained 3 bases not matched to a gene.